This T cell receptor beta chain was obtained from a study of cytomegalovirus exposure and HLA in healthy donors. General observations from the study: The study labeled more than 150 TCR beta chains cytomegalovirus-associated.

The V gene's germline CDR1 is MNHNS and CDR2 SASEGT. With 7 bases removed from V and 0 bases from J, the gap between germline ends came to 12 bases. The CDR3 has 15 residues. Comment on this clone: Its antigen is unknown.

Libraries were prepared by immunoSEQ multiplex PCR; TCRdb keeps only in-frame clonotypes and omits some of them. The profile shows fewer than 95,000 clones, 94% of them singletons. The material sequenced was PBMCs. The chain couples TRBV6-1 to TRBJ2-2, with a weak D call TRBD1 (6 bases). The sequence was collected from a woman between 18 and 30 years old in good health and CMV-seronegative. This CDR3 is CASILDSPNTGELFF. The CDR3 nucleotides are TGTGCCAGCATCCTGGACAGTCCGAACACCGGGGAGCTGTTTTTT.